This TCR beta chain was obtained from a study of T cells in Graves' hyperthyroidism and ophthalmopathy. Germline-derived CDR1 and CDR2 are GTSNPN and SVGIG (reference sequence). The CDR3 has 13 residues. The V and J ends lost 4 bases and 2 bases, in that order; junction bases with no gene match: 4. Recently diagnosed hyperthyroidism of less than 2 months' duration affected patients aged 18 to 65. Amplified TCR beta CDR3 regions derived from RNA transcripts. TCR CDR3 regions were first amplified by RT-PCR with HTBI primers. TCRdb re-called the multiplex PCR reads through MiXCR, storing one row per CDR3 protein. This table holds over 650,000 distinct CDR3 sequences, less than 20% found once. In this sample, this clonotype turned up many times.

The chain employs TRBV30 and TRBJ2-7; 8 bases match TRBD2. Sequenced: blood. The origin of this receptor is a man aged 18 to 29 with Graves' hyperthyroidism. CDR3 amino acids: CAWKAGVTYEQYF. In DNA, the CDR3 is TGTGCCTGGAAAGCGGGGGTAACCTACGAGCAGTACTTC. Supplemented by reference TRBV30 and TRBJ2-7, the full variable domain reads SQTIHQWPATLVQPVGSPLSLECTVEGTSNPNLYWYRQAAGRGLQLLFYSVGIGQISSEVPQNLSASRPQDRQFILSSKKLLLSDSGFYLCAWKAGVTYEQYFGPGTRLTVT.